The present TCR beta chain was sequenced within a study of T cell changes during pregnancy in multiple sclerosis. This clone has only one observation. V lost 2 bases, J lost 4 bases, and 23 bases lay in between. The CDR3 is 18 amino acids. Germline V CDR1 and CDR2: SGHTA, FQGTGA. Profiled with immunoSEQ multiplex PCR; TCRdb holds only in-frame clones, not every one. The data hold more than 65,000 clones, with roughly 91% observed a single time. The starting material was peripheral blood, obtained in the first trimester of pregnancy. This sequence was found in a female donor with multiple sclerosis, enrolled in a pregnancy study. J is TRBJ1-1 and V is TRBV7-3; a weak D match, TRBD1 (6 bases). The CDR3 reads CASSLSLVSRGGGTEAFF. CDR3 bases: TGTGCCAGCAGCTTATCCCTTGTCAGCAGGGGCGGAGGCACTGAAGCTTTCTTT.